Following are 5 T cell receptor beta chains from one sample sequenced in a study of shared clonotypes between healthy human individuals. Clones were read by immunoSEQ multiplex PCR, and TCRdb kept only the in-frame ones, dropping some. The data hold 560,000 or so clones, with roughly 96% observed a single time. Naive CD8 cells comprised CD45RO-negative, CCR7-positively selected cells, excluding terminally differentiated effector memory CD45RA+ cells. What was sequenced was naive CD8+ T cells sorted from blood. Source of these receptors: a woman in her thirties in good health.

The chain's CDR3 is CASSLIGAYNEQFF. CDR3 DNA: TGTGCCAGCAGCTTAATCGGGGCCTACAATGAGCAGTTCTTC. This sequence joins TRBV11-2 and TRBJ2-1, with a possible D match to TRBD2 (5 bases). The germline V gene encodes CDR1 SGHAT and CDR2 FQNNGV. The CDR3 extends over 14 amino acids. V was shortened by 2 bases and J by 2 bases, with 7 bases between the two germline ends.

The chain joins TRBV7-9 to TRBJ1-4, with D hard to call. The length of the CDR3 is 13 residues. V lost 5 bases and J 8 bases, leaving 12 bases between the germline ends. Germline assignment: CDR1 SEHNR and CDR2 FQNEAQ (reference sequence). As DNA, the CDR3 is TGTGCCAGCAGCGAACTAGTGGAGGAAAAACTGTTTTTT. Protein: CASSELVEEKLFF.

The chain has TRBV28 and TRBJ2-1, with a possible D match to TRBD1 (6 bases). The CDR3 totals 16 residues. Germline CDR1 and CDR2: MDHEN and SYDVKM. The V end lost 5 bases, the J end lost 8 bases, and 22 bases lay between the germline ends. The CDR3 DNA reads as TGTGCCAGCAGTCCCGGCGGAAGCTACTACAGGGATGAGCAGTTCTTC. Translating gives CASSPGGSYYRDEQFF. The full variable domain, its missing parts supplied by reference TRBV28 and TRBJ2-1, is DVKVTQSSRYLVKRTGEKVFLECVQDMDHENMFWYRQDPGLGLRLIYFSYDVKMKEKGDIPEGYSVSREKKERFSLILESASTNQTSMYLCASSPGGSYYRDEQFFGPGTRLTVL.

The genes are TRBV29-1 and TRBJ2-1; 8 bases are a match to TRBD1. The CDR3 totals 15 residues. The trim removed 3 bases at V and 0 bases at J, leaving 4 bases unmatched. CDR1 SQVTM and CDR2 ANQGSEA come from the germline V gene. DNA of the CDR3: TGCAGCGTTGAGGGACAGGCAAGCTCCTACAATGAGCAGTTCTTC. It specifies CSVEGQASSYNEQFF.

The count of this clone is one. J is TRBJ2-7 and V is TRBV14; TRBD1 might be the D (5 bases). Germline CDR1 SGHDN, CDR2 FVKESK. The CDR3 runs 16 residues. The ends were cut back, 3 bases at V and 1 base at J, with 16 bases in the middle. The CDR3 DNA reads as TGTGCCAGCAGCCACAGGTCGGGTCAGGGTTCCTACGAGCAGTACTTC. As protein: CASSHRSGQGSYEQYF.